The 8 T cell receptor beta chains below were found in one sample sequenced in a study of control samples from healthy donors and cancer patients. Sequencing used immunoSEQ multiplex PCR; TCRdb keeps in-frame clones, though not all of them. The sample lists tens of thousands of clones; around nine tenths were seen once. Material: blood. Source of these receptors: a middle-aged man in good health.

Here the CDR3 reads CASSLWDRGLNEQYF. The CDR3 DNA is TGTGCCAGCAGCTTGTGGGACAGGGGGCTGAACGAGCAGTACTTC. V is TRBV11-2 and J is TRBJ2-7, with 12 bases matching TRBD1. J gave up 5 bases and V 3 bases, and 5 bases lay outside the gene matches. CDR1 is SGHAT, CDR2 FQNNGV, per germline. CDR3 length: 15 amino acids.

The chain combines TRBV18 with TRBJ2-6; D gene unclear. V dropped 0 bases and J dropped 1 base, with 13 bases sitting between them. CDR3 length: 18 amino acids. Germline V gene data show CDR1 as KGHSH and CDR2 as LQKENI. The CDR3 DNA reads as TGTGCCAGCTCACCACCTAACGGCCCCTATTCTGGGGCCAACGTCCTGACTTTC. Translating it yields CASSPPNGPYSGANVLTF.

The chain joins TRBV27 to TRBJ2-1; D is ambiguous. The length of the CDR3 is 13 residues. V was pared by 9 bases and J by 2 bases, with 11 bases between. Germline assignment: CDR1 MNHEY and CDR2 SMNVEV (reference sequence). CDR3 sequence reads: CARGIRTYNEQFF. For the CDR3, the DNA is TGTGCCAGGGGTATCCGAACCTACAATGAGCAGTTCTTC.

The chain joins TRBV4-3 to TRBJ1-1, with a possible D match to TRBD1 (6 bases). From germline, CDR1 is LGHNA and CDR2 YSLEER. V dropped 3 bases and J dropped 3 bases, with 8 bases sitting between them. CDR3 length: 13 residues. The CDR3 reads CASSHGQYTEAFF. DNA for the CDR3: TGCGCCAGCAGCCATGGACAGTACACTGAAGCTTTCTTT.

The chain uses TRBV5-1 and TRBJ2-1; D tentatively reads TRBD1 or TRBD2 (5 bases each). Between the trimmed V and J ends, which lost 4 bases and 7 bases, there was a span of 18 bases. CDR3 size: 15 residues. In germline, CDR1 is SGHRS, CDR2 YFSETQ. CDR3 coding DNA: TGCGCCAGCAGCCCAGGACACTCTGGGGGAAATGAGCAGTTCTTC. Protein sequence: CASSPGHSGGNEQFF.

The rearrangement links TRBV9 to TRBJ1-4; TRBD1 matches 7 bases. This CDR3 has 15 residues. Germline assignment: CDR1 SGDLS and CDR2 YYNGEE. Trimming cost V 4 bases and J 7 bases; bases outside gene matches: 10. Written as DNA, the CDR3 is TGTGCCAGCAGCCTGGGGGCACAGGGGAGTGAAAAACTGTTTTTT. Its translation: CASSLGAQGSEKLFF.

This clone was detected a few times. CDR3 sequence: CATKGQGNTGELFF. The CDR3 coding sequence is TGTGCCACCAAGGGACAGGGGAACACCGGGGAGCTGTTTTTT. The chain has TRBV24-1 and TRBJ2-2, with 9 bases identical to TRBD1. The V segment lost 8 bases and the J segment 1 base; nucleotides outside the gene matches: 1. The CDR3 sequence is 14 residues long. Per germline, CDR1 KGHDR and CDR2 SFDVKD.

This rearrangement joins TRBV9 to TRBJ1-2; D may be TRBD1 (6 bases). The germline V and J ends were trimmed by 2 bases and 8 bases, with 10 bases remaining between them. The length of the CDR3 is 12 residues. Germline CDR1 reads SGDLS; CDR2 reads YYNGEE. The CDR3: CASSVARGGYTF. The DNA of the CDR3 is TGTGCCAGCAGCGTGGCCAGGGGAGGCTACACCTTC.